This TCR beta chain was sequenced for a study of vaccination and CD4 T cells after COVID-19. The Oncomine TCR Beta short-read assay was applied to DNA of cultured CD4+ T cells. Via MiXCR, TCRdb re-called the PCR reads, giving one row per CDR3 protein. In the table there are about 20,000 distinct CDR3 sequences, 43% of which are singletons. Comment on this clonotype: What it binds is unknown.

Noted treatment: approximately 10-day PBMC culture with coronavirus spike peptide pools or control peptides (ViraFEST assay). Antigen-specific T cells were expanded with peptide pools by ViraFEST, and TCRs were then sequenced. CD4+ T cells were isolated by negative selection after around 11 days of culture. The CDR3 length is 12 residues. Germline lookup yields CDR1 MNHEY and CDR2 SVGEGT. Trimming cost V 6 bases and J 7 bases, with 12 bases left between them. The V gene is TRBV6-2 or TRBV6-3, the J gene TRBJ1-2; maybe TRBD1 (5 bases). The source of this sequence is a human donor who had recovered from COVID-19. Sequencing used CD4+ T cells from blood, cultured in vitro, obtained after SARS-CoV-2 vaccination. Here the CDR3 DNA reads TGTGCCAGCAGGCCTTATGGGGGTGGCTACACCTTC. Its protein product is CASRPYGGGYTF.